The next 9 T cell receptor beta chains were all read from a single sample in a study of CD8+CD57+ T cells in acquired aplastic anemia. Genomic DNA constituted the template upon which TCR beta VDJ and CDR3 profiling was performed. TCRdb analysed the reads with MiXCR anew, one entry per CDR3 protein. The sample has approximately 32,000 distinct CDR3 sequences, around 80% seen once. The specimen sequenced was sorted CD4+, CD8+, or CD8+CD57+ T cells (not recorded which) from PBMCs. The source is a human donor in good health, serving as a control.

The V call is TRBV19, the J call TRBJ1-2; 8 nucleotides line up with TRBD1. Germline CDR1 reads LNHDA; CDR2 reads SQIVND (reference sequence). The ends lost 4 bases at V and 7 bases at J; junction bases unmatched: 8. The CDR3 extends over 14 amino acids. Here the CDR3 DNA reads TGTGCCAGTAGTAACATAGACAGGGGCACTGGCTACACCTTC. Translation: CASSNIDRGTGYTF.

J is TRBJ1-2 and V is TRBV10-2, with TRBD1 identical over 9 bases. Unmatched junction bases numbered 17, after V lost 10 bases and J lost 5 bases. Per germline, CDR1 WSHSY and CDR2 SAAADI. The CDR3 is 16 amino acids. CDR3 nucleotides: TGCGCCACCTCAACTGTTAGACAGGGGGAAGTGTATGGCTACACCTTC. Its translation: CATSTVRQGEVYGYTF.

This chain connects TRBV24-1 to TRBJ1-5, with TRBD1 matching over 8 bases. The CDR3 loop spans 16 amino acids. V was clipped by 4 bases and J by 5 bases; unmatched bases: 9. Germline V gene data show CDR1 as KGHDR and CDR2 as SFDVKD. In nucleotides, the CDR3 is TGTGCCACCAGTGACCGATTGGACAGGGCCGATCAGCCCCAGCATTTT. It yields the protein CATSDRLDRADQPQHF.

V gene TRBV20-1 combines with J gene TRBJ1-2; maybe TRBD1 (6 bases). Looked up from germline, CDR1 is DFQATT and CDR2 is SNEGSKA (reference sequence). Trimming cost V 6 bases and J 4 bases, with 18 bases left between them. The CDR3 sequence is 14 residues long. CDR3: CSATFEGVVYGYTF. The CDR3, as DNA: TGCAGTGCCACCTTTGAGGGGGTAGTCTATGGCTACACCTTC.

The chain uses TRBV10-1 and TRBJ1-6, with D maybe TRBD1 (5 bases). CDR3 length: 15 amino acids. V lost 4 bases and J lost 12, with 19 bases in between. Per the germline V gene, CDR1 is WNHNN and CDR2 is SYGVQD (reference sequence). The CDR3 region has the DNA TGCGCCAGCAGTGTGGTCCCAGGTCCAGGGAGACCCCTCCACTTT. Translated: CASSVVPGPGRPLHF.

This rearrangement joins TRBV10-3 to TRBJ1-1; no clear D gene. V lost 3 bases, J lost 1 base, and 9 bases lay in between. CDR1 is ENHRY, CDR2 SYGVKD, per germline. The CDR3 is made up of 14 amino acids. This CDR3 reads CAISDSDGNTEAFF. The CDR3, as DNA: TGTGCCATCAGTGACTCGGACGGGAACACTGAAGCTTTCTTT.

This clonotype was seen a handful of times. The CDR3 sequence: CASSLAGGENGYTF. The CDR3 nucleotides read TGTGCCAGCAGCTTAGCAGGGGGGGAAAATGGCTACACCTTC. The V and J genes are TRBV7-9 and TRBJ1-2, with D perhaps TRBD1 (6 bases). CDR3 size: 14 residues. Germline-derived CDR1 and CDR2 are SEHNR and FQNEAQ (reference sequence). Deletions cut 0 bases from V and 6 bases from J, with 11 bases between.

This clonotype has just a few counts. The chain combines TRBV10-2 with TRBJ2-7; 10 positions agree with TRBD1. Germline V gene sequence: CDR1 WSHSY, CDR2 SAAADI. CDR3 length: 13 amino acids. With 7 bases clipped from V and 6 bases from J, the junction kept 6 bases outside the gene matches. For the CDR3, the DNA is TGCGCCAGCAAGCAGGACAGGGGGTCCGAGCAGTACTTC. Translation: CASKQDRGSEQYF.

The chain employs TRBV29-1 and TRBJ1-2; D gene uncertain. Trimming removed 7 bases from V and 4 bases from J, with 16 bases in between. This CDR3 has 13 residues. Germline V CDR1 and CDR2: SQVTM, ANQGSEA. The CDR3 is CSAFYPVAYGYTF. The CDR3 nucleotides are TGCAGCGCCTTCTACCCAGTCGCCTATGGCTACACCTTC.